This T cell receptor beta chain came from a study of shared clonotypes between healthy human individuals. Per the germline V gene, CDR1 is SGHTS and CDR2 is YDEGEE. The CDR3 spans 14 residues. With 1 base removed from V and 0 bases from J, the gap between germline ends came to 8 bases. Here immunoSEQ multiplex PCR was the method, and the copy in TCRdb shows in-frame clones only, minus some. Of about 690,000 clones in the sample, roughly 88% were seen once. This receptor was taken from a man aged 18 to 35 in good health. Some clones in this sample may be carry-over from other donors' samples. The V call is TRBV5-8, the J call TRBJ2-7; no clear D gene. Material: memory CD8+ T cells from PBMCs. Described subset: CD45RO+ cells pooled with CCR7-negative TemRA cells. Written as DNA, the CDR3 is TGTGCCAGCAGCTTGCTCGGCACCTCCTACGAGCAGTACTTC. This sequence encodes CASSLLGTSYEQYF.